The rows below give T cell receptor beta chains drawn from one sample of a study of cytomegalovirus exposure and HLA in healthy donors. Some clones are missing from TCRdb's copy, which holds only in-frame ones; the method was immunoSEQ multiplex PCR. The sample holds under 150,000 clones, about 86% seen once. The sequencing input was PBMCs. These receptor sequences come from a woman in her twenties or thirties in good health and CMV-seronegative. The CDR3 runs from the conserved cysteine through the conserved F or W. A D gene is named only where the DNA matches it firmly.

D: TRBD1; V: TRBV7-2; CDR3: CASSWRTGANYGYTF
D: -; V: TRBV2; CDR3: CASSEAVRGSGELFF
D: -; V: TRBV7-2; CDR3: CASSLGATLSSYEQYF
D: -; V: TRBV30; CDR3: CAWSLSDYGYTF
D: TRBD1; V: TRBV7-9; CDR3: CASSSGTGVNTEAFF
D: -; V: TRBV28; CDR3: CASSLSRGRRTYEQYF
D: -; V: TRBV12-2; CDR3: CASRLGGTSGRGSETQYF
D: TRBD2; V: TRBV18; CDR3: CASSPRTSGSRDTQYF
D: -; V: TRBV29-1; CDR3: CSVGGQLLNYGYTF
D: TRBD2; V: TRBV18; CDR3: CASSPSLPGLAYTGELFF
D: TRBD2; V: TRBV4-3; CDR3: CASSPTNLAGDPNNEQFF
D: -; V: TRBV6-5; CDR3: CASSYGDNMNTEAFF
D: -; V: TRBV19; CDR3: CASNRQVNSNQPQHF
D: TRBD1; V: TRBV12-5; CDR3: CASGLQGDAYEQYF
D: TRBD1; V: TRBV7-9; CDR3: CASSYHNLRTGPYGYTF
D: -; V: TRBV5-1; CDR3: CASSPSGTGWIAGVKQYF
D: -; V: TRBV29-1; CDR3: CSATGGYTEAFF
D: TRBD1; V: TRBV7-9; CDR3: CASSFGTGDGYGYTF
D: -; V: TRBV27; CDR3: CASSFARGRGNYEQYF
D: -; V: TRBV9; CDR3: CASSVGQLIQETQYF
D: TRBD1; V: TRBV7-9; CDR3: CASSFRTGGLGYTF
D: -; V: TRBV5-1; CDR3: CASSSPGGTEAFF
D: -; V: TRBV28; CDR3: CASSLLQGSNQPQHF